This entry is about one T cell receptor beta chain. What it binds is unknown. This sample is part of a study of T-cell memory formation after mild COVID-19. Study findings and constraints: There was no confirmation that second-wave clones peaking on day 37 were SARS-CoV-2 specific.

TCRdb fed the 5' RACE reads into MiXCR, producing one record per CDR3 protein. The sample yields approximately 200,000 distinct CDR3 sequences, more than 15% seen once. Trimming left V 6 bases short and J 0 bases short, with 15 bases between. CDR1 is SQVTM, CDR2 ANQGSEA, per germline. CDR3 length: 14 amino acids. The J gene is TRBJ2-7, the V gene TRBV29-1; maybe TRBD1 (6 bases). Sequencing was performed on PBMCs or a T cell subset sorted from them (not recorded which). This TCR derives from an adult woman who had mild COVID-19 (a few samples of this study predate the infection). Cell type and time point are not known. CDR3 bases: TGCAGCGTCCGGACAGCCCTGGGCTCCTACGAGCAGTACTTC. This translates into CSVRTALGSYEQYF.